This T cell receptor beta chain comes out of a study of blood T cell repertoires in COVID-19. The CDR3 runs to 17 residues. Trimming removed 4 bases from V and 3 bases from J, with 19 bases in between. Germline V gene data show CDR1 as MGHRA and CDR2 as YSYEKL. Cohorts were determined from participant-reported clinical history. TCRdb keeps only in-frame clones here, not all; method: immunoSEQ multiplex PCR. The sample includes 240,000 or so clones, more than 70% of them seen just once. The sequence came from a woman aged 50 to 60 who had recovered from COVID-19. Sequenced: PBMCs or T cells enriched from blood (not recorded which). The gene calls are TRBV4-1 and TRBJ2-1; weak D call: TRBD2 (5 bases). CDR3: CASSPLVGRDNYNEQFF. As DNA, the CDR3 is TGCGCCAGCAGCCCCCTAGTGGGCCGGGATAACTACAATGAGCAGTTCTTC.